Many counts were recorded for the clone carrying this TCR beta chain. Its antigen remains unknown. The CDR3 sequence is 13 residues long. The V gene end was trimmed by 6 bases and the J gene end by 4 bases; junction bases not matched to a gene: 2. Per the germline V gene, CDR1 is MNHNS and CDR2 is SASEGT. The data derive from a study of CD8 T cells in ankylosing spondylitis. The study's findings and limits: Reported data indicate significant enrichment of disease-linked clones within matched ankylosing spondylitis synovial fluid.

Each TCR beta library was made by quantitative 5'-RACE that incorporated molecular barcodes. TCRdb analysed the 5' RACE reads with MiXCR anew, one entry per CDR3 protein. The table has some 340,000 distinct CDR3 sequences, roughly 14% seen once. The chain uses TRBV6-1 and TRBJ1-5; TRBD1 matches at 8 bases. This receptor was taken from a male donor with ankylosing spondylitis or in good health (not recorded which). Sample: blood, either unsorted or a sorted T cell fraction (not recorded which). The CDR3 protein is CASRQGANQPQHF. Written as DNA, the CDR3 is TGTGCCAGCAGGCAGGGGGCAAATCAGCCCCAGCATTTT.